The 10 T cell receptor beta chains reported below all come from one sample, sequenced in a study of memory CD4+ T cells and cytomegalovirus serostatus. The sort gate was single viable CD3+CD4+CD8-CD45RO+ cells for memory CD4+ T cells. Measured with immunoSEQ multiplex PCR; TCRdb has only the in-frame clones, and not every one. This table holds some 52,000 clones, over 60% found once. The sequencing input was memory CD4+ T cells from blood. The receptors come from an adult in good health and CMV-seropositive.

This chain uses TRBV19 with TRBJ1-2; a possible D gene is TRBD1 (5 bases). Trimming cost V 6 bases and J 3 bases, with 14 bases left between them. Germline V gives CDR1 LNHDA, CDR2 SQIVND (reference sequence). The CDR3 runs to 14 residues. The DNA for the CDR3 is TGTGCCAGTAGGAAGGGACCCCCGGACTATGGCTACACCTTC. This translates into CASRKGPPDYGYTF. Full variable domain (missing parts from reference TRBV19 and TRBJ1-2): DGGITQSPKYLFRKEGQNVTLSCEQNLNHDAMYWYRQDPGQGLRLIYYSQIVNDFQKGDIAEGYSVSREKKESFPLTVTSAQKNPTAFYLCASRKGPPDYGYTFGSGTRLTVV.

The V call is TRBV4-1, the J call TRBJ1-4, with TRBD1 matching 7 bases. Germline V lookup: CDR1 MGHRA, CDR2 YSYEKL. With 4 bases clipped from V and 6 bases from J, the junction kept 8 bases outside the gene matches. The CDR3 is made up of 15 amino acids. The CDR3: CASSRPQQGDEKLFF. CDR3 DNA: TGCGCCAGCAGCCGTCCTCAGCAGGGGGATGAAAAACTGTTTTTT.

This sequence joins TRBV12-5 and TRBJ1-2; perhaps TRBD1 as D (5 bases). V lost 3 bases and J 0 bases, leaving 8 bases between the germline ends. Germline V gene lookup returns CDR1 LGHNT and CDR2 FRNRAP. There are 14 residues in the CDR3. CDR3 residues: CASGLGTSNYGYTF. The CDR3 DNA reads TGTGCTAGTGGTTTAGGGACCTCTAACTATGGCTACACCTTC.

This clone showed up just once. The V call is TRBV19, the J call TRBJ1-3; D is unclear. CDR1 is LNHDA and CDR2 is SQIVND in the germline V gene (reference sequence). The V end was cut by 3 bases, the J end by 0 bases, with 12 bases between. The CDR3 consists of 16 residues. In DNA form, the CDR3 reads TGTGCCAGTAGTATGTATTGGAGTACCTCTGGAAACACCATATATTTT. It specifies CASSMYWSTSGNTIYF.

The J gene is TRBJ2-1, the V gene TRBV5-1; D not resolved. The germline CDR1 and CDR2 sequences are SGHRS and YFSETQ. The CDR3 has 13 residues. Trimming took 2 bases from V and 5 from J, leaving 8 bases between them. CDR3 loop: CASSLIPDNEQFF. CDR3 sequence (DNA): TGCGCCAGCAGCTTAATCCCCGACAATGAGCAGTTCTTC.

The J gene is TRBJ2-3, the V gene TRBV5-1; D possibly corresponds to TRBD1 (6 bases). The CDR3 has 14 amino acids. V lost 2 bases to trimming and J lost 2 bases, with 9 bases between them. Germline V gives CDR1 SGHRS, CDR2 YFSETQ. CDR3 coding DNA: TGCGCCAGCAGCTTTGGACAGATCACAGATACGCAGTATTTT. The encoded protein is CASSFGQITDTQYF. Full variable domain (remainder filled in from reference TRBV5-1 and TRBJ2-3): KAGVTQTPRYLIKTRGQQVTLSCSPISGHRSVSWYQQTPGQGLQFLFEYFSETQRNKGNFPGRFSGRQFSNSRSEMNVSTLELGDSALYLCASSFGQITDTQYFGPGTRLTVL.

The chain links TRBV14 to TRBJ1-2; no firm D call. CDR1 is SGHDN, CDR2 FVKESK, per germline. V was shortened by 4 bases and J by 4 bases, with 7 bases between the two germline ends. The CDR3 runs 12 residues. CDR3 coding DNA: TGTGCCAGCAGCCCGTCGGGCTATGGCTACACCTTC. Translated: CASSPSGYGYTF.

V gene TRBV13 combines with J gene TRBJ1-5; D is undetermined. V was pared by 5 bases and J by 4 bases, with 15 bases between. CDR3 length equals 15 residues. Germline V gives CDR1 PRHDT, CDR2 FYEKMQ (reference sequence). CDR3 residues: CASSLRQAGNQPQHF. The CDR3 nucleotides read TGTGCCAGCAGCCTACGTCAAGCGGGGAATCAGCCCCAGCATTTT.

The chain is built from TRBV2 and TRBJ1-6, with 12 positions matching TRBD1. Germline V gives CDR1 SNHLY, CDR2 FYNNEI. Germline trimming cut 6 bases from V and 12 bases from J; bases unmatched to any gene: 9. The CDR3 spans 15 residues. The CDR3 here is CASRRDRGREGPLHF. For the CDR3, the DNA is TGTGCCAGCAGGAGGGACAGGGGGCGAGAGGGACCCCTCCACTTT.

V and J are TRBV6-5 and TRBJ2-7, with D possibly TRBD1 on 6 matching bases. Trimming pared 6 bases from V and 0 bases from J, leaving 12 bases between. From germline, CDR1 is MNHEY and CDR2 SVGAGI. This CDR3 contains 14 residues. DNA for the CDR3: TGTGCCAGCAGGATTGACAGGAGCTCCTACGAGCAGTACTTC. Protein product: CASRIDRSSYEQYF.